This entry concerns a single T cell receptor beta chain. The sample is drawn from a study of control samples from healthy donors and cancer patients. Trimming stripped 4 bases from V and 5 bases from J, with 17 bases between. The CDR3 extends over 15 amino acids. The V gene's germline CDR1 is KGHSH and CDR2 LQKENI. Profiling relied on immunoSEQ multiplex PCR, and the TCRdb table lists in-frame clones only, not all of them. This table has 160,000 or so clones, about 94% appearing once. The chain employs TRBV18 and TRBJ1-1, with a weak D call TRBD1 (5 bases). The clonotype comes from a man aged 60 to 69 with colorectal cancer. Sequencing input: PBMCs. The CDR3 spells CASSLSRDLETEAFF. CDR3 in DNA: TGTGCCAGCTCACTAAGCAGGGATCTGGAAACTGAAGCTTTCTTT.